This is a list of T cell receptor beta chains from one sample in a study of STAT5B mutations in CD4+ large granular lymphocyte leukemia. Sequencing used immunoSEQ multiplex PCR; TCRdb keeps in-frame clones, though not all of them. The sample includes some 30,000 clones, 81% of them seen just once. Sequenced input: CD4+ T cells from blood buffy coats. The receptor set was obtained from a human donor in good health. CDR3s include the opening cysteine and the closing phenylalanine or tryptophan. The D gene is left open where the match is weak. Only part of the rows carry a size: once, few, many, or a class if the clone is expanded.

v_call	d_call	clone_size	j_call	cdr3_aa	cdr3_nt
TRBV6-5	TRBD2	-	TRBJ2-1	CASSYLRETNNEQFF	TGTGCCAGCAGTTACCTGCGGGAGACCAACAATGAGCAGTTCTTC
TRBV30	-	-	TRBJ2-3	CAWTEGTETDTQYF	TGTGCCTGGACGGAGGGGACGGAAACAGATACGCAGTATTTT
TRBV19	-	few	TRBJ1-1	CASSMGLNTEAFF	TGTGCCAGTAGTATGGGACTCAACACTGAAGCTTTCTTT
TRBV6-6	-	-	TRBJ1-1	CASRDFGGGTEAFF	TGTGCCAGCAGGGACTTCGGGGGAGGCACTGAAGCTTTCTTT
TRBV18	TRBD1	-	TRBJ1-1	CASSPRQGGTEAFF	TGTGCCAGCTCACCTAGGCAGGGGGGGACTGAAGCTTTCTTT
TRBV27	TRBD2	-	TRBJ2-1	CASSLLPGTSGHYNEQFF	TGTGCCAGCAGTTTATTACCTGGGACTAGCGGACACTACAATGAGCAGTTCTTC
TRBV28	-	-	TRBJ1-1	CASSLQQENTEAFF	TGTGCCAGCAGTCTACAACAGGAGAACACTGAAGCTTTCTTT
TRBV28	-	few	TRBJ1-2	CASRQEARGYTF	TGTGCCAGCCGACAGGAAGCTCGTGGCTACACCTTC
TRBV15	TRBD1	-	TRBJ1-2	CATSRGNRGGGGYTF	TGTGCCACCAGCAGAGGCAACAGGGGGGGAGGTGGCTACACCTTC
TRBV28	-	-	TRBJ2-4	CASSPPGAGAKNIQYF	TGTGCCAGCAGCCCCCCCGGAGCGGGAGCCAAAAACATTCAGTACTTC
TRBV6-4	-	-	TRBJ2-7	CASSSDTSGEQYF	TGTGCCAGCAGTTCGGACACCTCGGGAGAGCAGTACTTC
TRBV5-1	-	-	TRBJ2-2	CASSRNRENTGELFF	TGCGCCAGCAGCCGTAACCGGGAAAACACCGGGGAGCTGTTTTTT
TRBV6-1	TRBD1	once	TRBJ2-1	CASRQRGQTYNEQFF	TGTGCCAGCAGACAAAGGGGGCAAACATACAATGAGCAGTTCTTC
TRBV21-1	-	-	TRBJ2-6	CASGRPGANVLTF	TGTGCCAGCGGCCGCCCTGGGGCCAACGTCCTGACTTTC
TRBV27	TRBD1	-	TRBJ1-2	CASSLRGQGYGYTF	TGTGCCAGCAGTTTAAGGGGGCAGGGGTATGGCTACACCTTC
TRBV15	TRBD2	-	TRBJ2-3	CATSSNPTSGSRTDTQYF	TGTGCCACCAGCAGTAACCCAACTAGCGGGAGTAGGACAGATACGCAGTATTTT
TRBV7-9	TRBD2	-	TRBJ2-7	CASSLLAGTIYEQYF	TGTGCCAGCAGCTTGCTAGCGGGAACTATCTACGAGCAGTACTTC
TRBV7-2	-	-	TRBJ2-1	CASSLTRNNEQFF	TGTGCCAGCAGCTTAACCAGAAACAATGAGCAGTTCTTC
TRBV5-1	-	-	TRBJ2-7	CASSVDIHYEQYF	TGCGCCAGCAGCGTTGACATCCACTACGAGCAGTACTTC
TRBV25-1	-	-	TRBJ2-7	CASTDRYEQYF	TGTGCCAGCACAGACAGATACGAGCAGTACTTC
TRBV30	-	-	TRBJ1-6	CAWSGEPSSSYNSPLHF	TGTGCCTGGAGTGGGGAACCGTCGAGCTCCTATAATTCACCCCTCCACTTT
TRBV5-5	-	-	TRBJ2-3	CASSFGQSTDTQYF	TGTGCCAGCAGCTTCGGACAGAGCACAGATACGCAGTATTTT
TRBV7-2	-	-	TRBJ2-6	CASSLAGSGANVLTF	TGTGCCAGCAGCTTGGCCGGGTCTGGGGCCAACGTCCTGACTTTC
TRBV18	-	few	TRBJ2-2	CASSPSRNTGELFF	TGTGCCAGCTCACCTTCCAGGAACACCGGGGAGCTGTTTTTT
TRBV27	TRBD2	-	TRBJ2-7	CASSSSGRDSYEQYF	TGTGCCAGCAGTTCTAGCGGGAGGGATTCCTACGAGCAGTACTTC
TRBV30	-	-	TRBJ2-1	CAGASGPNEQFF	TGTGCGGGGGCTAGCGGCCCCAATGAGCAGTTCTTC
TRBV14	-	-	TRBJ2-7	CASSQEVWGSSYEQYF	TGTGCCAGCAGCCAAGAGGTGTGGGGGTCCTCCTACGAGCAGTACTTC
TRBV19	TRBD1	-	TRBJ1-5	CASSSSRGYQPQHF	TGTGCCAGTAGTTCCTCCAGGGGGTATCAGCCCCAGCATTTT